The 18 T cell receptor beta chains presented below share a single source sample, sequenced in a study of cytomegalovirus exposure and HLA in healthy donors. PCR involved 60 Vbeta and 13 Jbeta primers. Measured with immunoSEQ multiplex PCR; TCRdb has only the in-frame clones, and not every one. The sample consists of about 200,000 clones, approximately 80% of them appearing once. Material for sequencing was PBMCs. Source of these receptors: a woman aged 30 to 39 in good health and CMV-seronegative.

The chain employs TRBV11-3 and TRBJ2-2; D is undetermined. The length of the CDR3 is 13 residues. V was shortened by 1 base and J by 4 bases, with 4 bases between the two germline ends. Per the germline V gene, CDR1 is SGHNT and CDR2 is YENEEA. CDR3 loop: CASSLVATGELFF. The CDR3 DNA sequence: TGTGCCAGCAGCTTAGTAGCCACCGGGGAGCTGTTTTTT. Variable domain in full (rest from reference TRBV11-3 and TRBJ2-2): EAGVVQSPRYKIIEKKQPVAFWCNPISGHNTLYWYLQNLGQGPELLIRYENEEAVDDSQLPKDRFSAERLKGVDSTLKIQPAELGDSAVYLCASSLVATGELFFGEGSRLTVL.

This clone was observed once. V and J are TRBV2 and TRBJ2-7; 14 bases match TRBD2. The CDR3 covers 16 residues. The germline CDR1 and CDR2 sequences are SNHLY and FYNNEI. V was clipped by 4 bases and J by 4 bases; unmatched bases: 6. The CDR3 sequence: CASSVLGLAGDYEQYF. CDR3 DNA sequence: TGTGCCAGCAGTGTCTTGGGACTAGCGGGGGATTACGAGCAGTACTTC.

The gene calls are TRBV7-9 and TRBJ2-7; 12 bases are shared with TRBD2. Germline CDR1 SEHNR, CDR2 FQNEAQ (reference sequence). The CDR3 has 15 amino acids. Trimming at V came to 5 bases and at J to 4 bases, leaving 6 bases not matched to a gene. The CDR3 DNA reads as TGTGCCAGCAGCGACGGACTAGCGGGAAGGTACGAGCAGTACTTC. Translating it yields CASSDGLAGRYEQYF.

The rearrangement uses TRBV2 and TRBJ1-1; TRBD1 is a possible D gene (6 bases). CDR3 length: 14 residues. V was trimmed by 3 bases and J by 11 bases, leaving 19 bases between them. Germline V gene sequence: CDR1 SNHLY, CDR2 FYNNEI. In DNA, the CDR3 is TGTGCCAGCAGTGACCCTGCCACCCCCACAGGGGCTTTCTTT. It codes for CASSDPATPTGAFF. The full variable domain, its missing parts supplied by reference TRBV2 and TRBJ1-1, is EPEVTQTPSHQVTQMGQEVILRCVPISNHLYFYWYRQILGQKVEFLVSFYNNEISEKSEIFDDQFSVERPDGSNFTLKIRSTKLEDSAMYFCASSDPATPTGAFFGQGTRLTVV.

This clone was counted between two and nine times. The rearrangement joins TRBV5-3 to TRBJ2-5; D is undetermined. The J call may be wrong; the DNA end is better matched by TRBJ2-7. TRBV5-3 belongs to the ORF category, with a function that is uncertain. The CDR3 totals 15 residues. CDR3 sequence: CARSFPTASSYEQYF. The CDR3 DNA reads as TGTGCCAGAAGCTTTCCAACCGCCTCCTCCTACGAGCAGTACTTC.

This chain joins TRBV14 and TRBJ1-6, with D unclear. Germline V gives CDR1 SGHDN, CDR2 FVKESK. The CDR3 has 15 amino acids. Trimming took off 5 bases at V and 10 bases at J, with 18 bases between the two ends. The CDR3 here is CASSTFVGETSPLHF. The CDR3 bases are TGTGCCAGCAGCACTTTTGTGGGAGAGACGTCACCCCTCCACTTT.

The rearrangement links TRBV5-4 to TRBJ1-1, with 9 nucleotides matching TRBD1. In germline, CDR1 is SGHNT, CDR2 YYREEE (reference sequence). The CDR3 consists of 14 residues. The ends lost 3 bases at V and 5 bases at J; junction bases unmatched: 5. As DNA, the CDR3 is TGTGCCAGCAGCTCATACAGGGGGCGTACTGAAGCTTTCTTT. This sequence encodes CASSSYRGRTEAFF.

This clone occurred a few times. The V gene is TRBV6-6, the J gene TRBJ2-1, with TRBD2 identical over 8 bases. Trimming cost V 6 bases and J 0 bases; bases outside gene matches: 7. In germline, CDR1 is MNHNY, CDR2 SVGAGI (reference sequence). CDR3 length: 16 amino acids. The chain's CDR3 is CASRQTSGSSYNEQFF. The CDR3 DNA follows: TGTGCCAGCAGGCAAACTAGCGGTAGCTCCTACAATGAGCAGTTCTTC.

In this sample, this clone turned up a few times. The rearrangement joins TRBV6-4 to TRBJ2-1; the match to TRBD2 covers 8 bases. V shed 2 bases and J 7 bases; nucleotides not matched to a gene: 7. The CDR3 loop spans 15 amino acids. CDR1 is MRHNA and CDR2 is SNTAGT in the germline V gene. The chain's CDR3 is CASSDLLAERNEQFF. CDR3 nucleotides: TGTGCCAGCAGTGACCTACTAGCGGAGCGGAATGAGCAGTTCTTC.

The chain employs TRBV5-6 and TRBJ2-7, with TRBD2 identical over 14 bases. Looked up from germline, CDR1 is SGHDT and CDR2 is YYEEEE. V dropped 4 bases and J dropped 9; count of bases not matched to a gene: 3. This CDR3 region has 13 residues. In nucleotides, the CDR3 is TGTGCCAGCAGCATTGGACTAGCGGGAGGGCAGTACTTC. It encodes CASSIGLAGGQYF.

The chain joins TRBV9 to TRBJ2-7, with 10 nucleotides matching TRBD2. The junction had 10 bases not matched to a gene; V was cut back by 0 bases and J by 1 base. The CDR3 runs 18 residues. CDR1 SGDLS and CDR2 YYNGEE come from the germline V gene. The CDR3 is CASSVGDPTSGVSYEQYF. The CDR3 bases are TGTGCCAGCAGCGTAGGAGACCCAACTAGCGGGGTATCCTACGAGCAGTACTTC.

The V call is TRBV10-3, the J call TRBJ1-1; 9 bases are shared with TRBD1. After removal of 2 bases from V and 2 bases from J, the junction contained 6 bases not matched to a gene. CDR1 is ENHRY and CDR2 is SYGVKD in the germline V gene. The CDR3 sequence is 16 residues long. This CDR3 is CAISEGDRGTNTEAFF. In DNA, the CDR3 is TGTGCCATCAGTGAGGGAGACAGGGGGACAAACACTGAAGCTTTCTTT.

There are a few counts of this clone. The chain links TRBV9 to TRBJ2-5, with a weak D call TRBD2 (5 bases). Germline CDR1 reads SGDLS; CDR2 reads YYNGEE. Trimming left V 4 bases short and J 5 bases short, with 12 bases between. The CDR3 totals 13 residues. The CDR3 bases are TGTGCCAGCAGCTCCGGACTGGGGGAGACCCAGTACTTC. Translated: CASSSGLGETQYF. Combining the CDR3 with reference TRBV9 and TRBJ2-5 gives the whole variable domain DSGVTQTPKHLITATGQRVTLRCSPRSGDLSVYWYQQSLDQGLQFLIQYYNGEERAKGNILERFSAQQFPDLHSELNLSSLELGDSALYFCASSSGLGETQYFGPGTRLLVL.

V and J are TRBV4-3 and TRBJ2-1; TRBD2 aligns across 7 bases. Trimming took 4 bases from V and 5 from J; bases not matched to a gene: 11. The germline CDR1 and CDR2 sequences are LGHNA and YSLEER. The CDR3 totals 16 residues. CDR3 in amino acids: CASSPISLAVNNEQFF. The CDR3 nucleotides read TGCGCCAGCAGCCCCATAAGTCTAGCGGTGAACAATGAGCAGTTCTTC.

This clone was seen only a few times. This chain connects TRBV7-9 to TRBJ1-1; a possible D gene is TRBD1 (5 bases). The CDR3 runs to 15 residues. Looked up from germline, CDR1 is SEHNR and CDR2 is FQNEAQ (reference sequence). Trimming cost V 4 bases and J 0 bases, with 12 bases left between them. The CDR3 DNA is TGTGCCAGCAGCTCAGACGGGGGTTTGAACACTGAAGCTTTCTTT. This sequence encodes CASSSDGGLNTEAFF.

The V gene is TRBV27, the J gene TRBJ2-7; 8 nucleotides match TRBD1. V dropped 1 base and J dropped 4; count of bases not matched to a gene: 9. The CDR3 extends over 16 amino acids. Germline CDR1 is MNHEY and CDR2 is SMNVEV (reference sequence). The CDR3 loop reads CASSLFRTGPLYEQYF. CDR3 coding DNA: TGTGCCAGCAGTTTATTCCGGACAGGGCCCCTGTACGAGCAGTACTTC.

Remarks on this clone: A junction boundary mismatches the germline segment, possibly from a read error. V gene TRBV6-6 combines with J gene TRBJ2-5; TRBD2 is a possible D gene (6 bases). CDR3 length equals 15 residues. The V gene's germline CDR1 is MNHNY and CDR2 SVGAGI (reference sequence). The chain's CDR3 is CASSYDLARQGTQYF. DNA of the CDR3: TGTGCCAGCAGTTACGACCTAGCGAGGCAAGGGACCCAGTACTTC.

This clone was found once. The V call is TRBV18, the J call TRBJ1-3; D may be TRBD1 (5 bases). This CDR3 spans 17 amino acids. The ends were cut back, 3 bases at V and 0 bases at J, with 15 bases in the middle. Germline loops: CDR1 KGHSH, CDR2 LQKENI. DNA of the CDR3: TGTGCCAGCTCACCCCGAGTAGGGGCGAGCTCTGGAAACACCATATATTTT. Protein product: CASSPRVGASSGNTIYF.